One and the same sample provided the 8 T cell receptor beta chains below, sequenced in a study of regulatory and conventional T cells in RAG deficiency. Genomic DNA came from blood conventional CD4+ T cells gated CD25-low CD127-high. The repertoire was sequenced with immunoSEQ multiplex PCR; TCRdb's copy has only in-frame clones and lacks some. This table has fewer than 40,000 clones, 75% to 80% appearing once. This sample also appeared in a second study, on regulatory T cells. Per that study: The primer mix had 52 TRBV and 13 TRBJ primers.

Sequenced sample: CD4+ effector T cells sorted from blood. The source of these receptors is a human donor in good health.

The chain joins TRBV11-3 to TRBJ2-2; TRBD1 agrees at 7 bases. The germline CDR1 and CDR2 sequences are SGHNT and YENEEA. The J segment lost 6 bases and the V segment lost 4 bases, leaving 5 bases of the junction unmatched. The CDR3 totals 14 residues. The CDR3 region has the DNA TGTGCCAGCAGCTCCCAGACAGGGTCCGGGGAGCTGTTTTTT. It translates to CASSSQTGSGELFF.

This chain links TRBV30 with TRBJ2-5; 8 nucleotides align to TRBD2. This CDR3 has 14 residues. After removal of 5 bases from V and 0 bases from J, the junction contained 5 bases not matched to a gene. The V gene's germline CDR1 is GTSNPN and CDR2 SVGIG (reference sequence). The CDR3 region is CAWQRGSYQETQYF. CDR3 DNA: TGTGCCTGGCAGCGGGGGTCGTACCAAGAGACCCAGTACTTC.

This clone was counted a few times. The chain carries TRBV19 and TRBJ1-2; unclear D gene. Germline CDR1 LNHDA, CDR2 SQIVND (reference sequence). Trimming removed 2 bases from V and 0 bases from J, with 10 bases in between. The CDR3 length is 15 residues. The CDR3, as DNA: TGTGCCAGTAGTATATCATTCGGCCCTAACTATGGCTACACCTTC. The encoded protein is CASSISFGPNYGYTF.

The chain is built from TRBV5-1 and TRBJ2-5; D is ambiguous. V was shortened by 0 bases and J by 9 bases, with 9 bases between the two germline ends. CDR1 is SGHRS, CDR2 YFSETQ, per germline. This CDR3 region has 12 residues. In nucleotides, the CDR3 is TGCGCCAGCAGCTTGGACAGTAGGGCCCAGTACTTC. This encodes CASSLDSRAQYF.

This clone has a handful of counts. V gene TRBV18 combines with J gene TRBJ1-1, with D tentatively TRBD1 (6 bases). In germline, CDR1 is KGHSH, CDR2 LQKENI. V was shortened by 5 bases and J by 5 bases, with 12 bases between the two germline ends. The CDR3 sequence is 13 residues long. The CDR3 protein is CASSGTGRTEAFF. CDR3 in DNA: TGTGCCAGCTCAGGAACAGGGCGGACTGAAGCTTTCTTT. The full variable domain, completed using reference TRBV18 and TRBJ1-1, is NAGVMQNPRHLVRRRGQEARLRCSPMKGHSHVYWYRQLPEEGLKFMVYLQKENIIDESGMPKERFSAEFPKEGPSILRIQQVVRGDSAAYFCASSGTGRTEAFFGQGTRLTVV.

The chain recombines TRBV19 with TRBJ1-1; D is perhaps TRBD1 (6 bases). V lost 5 bases, J lost 4 bases, and 23 bases lay in between. CDR3 size: 17 residues. Germline V gives CDR1 LNHDA, CDR2 SQIVND (reference sequence). CDR3 DNA: TGTGCCAGTAGTCCACCCAAAACCGACAGGCCCGCCACTGAAGCTTTCTTT. This sequence encodes CASSPPKTDRPATEAFF.

A few counts support this clone. The chain employs TRBV6-6 and TRBJ2-7; 8 nucleotides align to TRBD1. V was pared by 6 bases and J by 0 bases, with 4 bases of the junction left unmatched. CDR1 and CDR2 from the germline V gene are MNHNY and SVGAGI (reference sequence). There are 14 residues in the CDR3. The CDR3 DNA follows: TGTGCCAGCAGCCTGGACAGGGTCTCCTACGAGCAGTACTTC. Its protein product is CASSLDRVSYEQYF.

This clone was recorded a few times. The V call is TRBV18, the J call TRBJ1-3; D remains unclear. CDR3 size: 16 residues. V was pared by 3 bases and J by 2 bases, with 14 bases between. Germline V gene lookup returns CDR1 KGHSH and CDR2 LQKENI. DNA of the CDR3: TGTGCCAGCTCACCCCCTTGGACTTTCACTGGAAACACCATATATTTT. It encodes CASSPPWTFTGNTIYF.